The 17 T cell receptor beta chains below were found in one sample sequenced in a study of blood T cell repertoires in COVID-19. Produced via immunoSEQ multiplex PCR; TCRdb's table is partial and in-frame only. The table includes 250,000 to 400,000 clones, approximately 89% detected once. Input material: peripheral blood. These receptors were obtained from a woman aged 25 to 39 with COVID-19, enrolled during active disease.

V and J are TRBV6-2 or TRBV6-3 and TRBJ2-3, with D maybe TRBD2 (6 bases). Germline-derived CDR1 and CDR2 are MNHEY and SVGEGT. CDR3 length: 16 residues. With 2 bases removed from V and 0 bases from J, the gap between germline ends came to 12 bases. CDR3 in amino acids: CASSYGPGTSTDTQYF. CDR3 sequence (DNA): TGTGCCAGCAGTTACGGCCCGGGGACTAGCACAGATACGCAGTATTTT.

The chain is built from TRBV11-1 and TRBJ1-1; a weak D match, TRBD1 (5 bases). The V end was cut by 5 bases, the J end by 5 bases, with 12 bases between. Germline CDR1 and CDR2: SGHAT and FQDESV (reference sequence). This CDR3 has 13 amino acids. The chain's CDR3 is CASSRGEKTEAFF. CDR3 DNA sequence: TGTGCCAGCAGCCGGGGGGAGAAGACTGAAGCTTTCTTT.

The J gene is TRBJ2-5, the V gene TRBV11-3; possibly TRBD2 for D (7 bases). The CDR3 length is 14 residues. The germline gives CDR1 SGHNT, CDR2 YENEEA. V lost 5 bases and J 6 bases, leaving 16 bases between the germline ends. CDR3 nucleotide sequence: TGTGCCAGCAGCCAAGGGGGGGGCCGAAAGACCCAGTACTTC. This gives the protein CASSQGGGRKTQYF. The full variable domain, with the rest looked up from reference TRBV11-3 and TRBJ2-5, is EAGVVQSPRYKIIEKKQPVAFWCNPISGHNTLYWYLQNLGQGPELLIRYENEEAVDDSQLPKDRFSAERLKGVDSTLKIQPAELGDSAVYLCASSQGGGRKTQYFGPGTRLLVL.

The chain joins TRBV4-1 to TRBJ1-4, with 10 bases fitting TRBD1. After removal of 1 base from V and 5 bases from J, the junction contained 1 base not matched to a gene. This CDR3 has 15 amino acids. CDR1 is MGHRA and CDR2 is YSYEKL in the germline V gene. DNA for the CDR3: TGCGCCAGCAGCCAAGGGACAGGGGGGAATGAAAAACTGTTTTTT. This codes for CASSQGTGGNEKLFF.

V and J are TRBV21-1 and TRBJ1-1; TRBD1 is the table's D call, not checked against the DNA. TRBV21-1 is a known pseudogene. The CDR3 covers 17 residues. The CDR3 bases are TGTGCCAGCAGCAAAGCGTTAGTCAGGGGGCGGGAGACTGAAGCTTTCTTT. This encodes CASSKALVRGRETEAFF.

This clone was observed a handful of times. The chain is built from TRBV6-5 and TRBJ1-1; maybe TRBD1 (6 bases). The CDR3 sequence is 15 residues long. Germline V CDR1 and CDR2: MNHEY, SVGAGI. V lost 4 bases, J lost 4 bases, and 16 bases lay in between. The CDR3: CASSSSTGGPTEAFF. CDR3 in DNA: TGTGCCAGCAGTTCATCGACAGGCGGTCCCACTGAAGCTTTCTTT.

The chain carries TRBV19 and TRBJ1-2; D remains ambiguous. Per the germline V gene, CDR1 is LNHDA and CDR2 is SQIVND (reference sequence). The CDR3 covers 11 residues. Trimming removed 6 bases from V and 2 bases from J, with 4 bases in between. The CDR3 DNA is TGTGCCAGTAGCGAGAACTATGGCTACACCTTC. It encodes CASSENYGYTF.

This clone was counted a single time. The rearrangement joins TRBV4-3 to TRBJ2-3; TRBD2 aligns across 8 bases. Germline CDR1 reads LGHNA; CDR2 reads YSLEER. V lost 2 bases to trimming and J lost 0 bases; unmatched junction nucleotides: 13. The CDR3 runs to 19 residues. CDR3 nucleotide sequence: TGCGCCAGCAGCCAATCACCCCAGCGGGGGCACTATAGCACAGATACGCAGTATTTT. This translates into CASSQSPQRGHYSTDTQYF.

The genes are TRBV28 and TRBJ1-5, with D unclear. CDR1 is MDHEN, CDR2 SYDVKM, per germline. The CDR3 has 12 residues. V was trimmed by 2 bases and J by 6 bases, leaving 5 bases between them. CDR3 DNA: TGTGCCAGCAGTTTAGGCCCTCAGCCCCAGCATTTT. This gives the protein CASSLGPQPQHF.

The sample holds one count of this clone. V gene TRBV6-2 or TRBV6-3 combines with J gene TRBJ2-7; 7 bases agree with TRBD1. The CDR3 has 13 amino acids. CDR1 MNHEY and CDR2 SVGEGT come from the germline V gene. Trimming cost V 6 bases and J 9 bases; bases outside gene matches: 11. CDR3 loop: CASSHGDRGRQYF. The DNA of the CDR3 is TGTGCCAGCAGCCACGGGGACAGAGGGCGGCAGTACTTC.

This clone has only one observation. The chain joins TRBV3-1 (or the pseudogene TRBV3-2) to TRBJ2-1; D might be TRBD1 (6 bases). The CDR3 is 11 residues long. CDR1 is LGHDT, CDR2 YNNKEL, per germline (reference sequence). Trimming took 4 bases from V and 12 from J, leaving 10 bases between them. Here the CDR3 DNA reads TGTGCCAGCAGCCGCTTAGGGGGGCAGTTCTTC. Amino acids: CASSRLGGQFF.

The V and J genes are TRBV2 and TRBJ2-1; D may be TRBD2 (5 bases). The CDR3 contains 13 residues. Germline-derived CDR1 and CDR2 are SNHLY and FYNNEI. V was trimmed by 5 bases and J by 4 bases, leaving 9 bases between them. CDR3 in DNA: TGTGCCAGCAGTCTAGCTGGTTACAATGAGCAGTTCTTC. As protein: CASSLAGYNEQFF.

The rearrangement joins TRBV4-1 to TRBJ1-5; 7 nucleotides align to TRBD1. There are 15 residues in the CDR3. J gave up 6 bases and V 4 bases, and 9 bases lay outside the gene matches. Germline CDR1 is MGHRA and CDR2 is YSYEKL. CDR3 in amino acids: CASSPTEQGSQPQHF. Here the CDR3 DNA reads TGCGCCAGCAGCCCAACGGAACAGGGGAGTCAGCCCCAGCATTTT.

The V call is TRBV29-1, the J call TRBJ1-4, with D perhaps TRBD1 (6 bases). The CDR3 spans 14 residues. Germline values: CDR1 SQVTM, CDR2 ANQGSEA. Trimming shortened V by 1 base and J by 3 bases, and 9 bases separated the two germline ends. CDR3 in DNA: TGCAGCGTTGAAGGGACAGCCGCTAATGAAAAACTGTTTTTT. It codes for CSVEGTAANEKLFF.

This clone was counted a single time. The chain uses TRBV9 and TRBJ2-2; TRBD1 matches 9 bases. The CDR3 extends over 14 amino acids. CDR1 is SGDLS, CDR2 YYNGEE, per germline. With 3 bases clipped from V and 6 bases from J, the junction kept 3 bases outside the gene matches. The CDR3 sequence is CASSARTGAGELFF. CDR3 in DNA: TGTGCCAGCAGCGCTCGGACAGGGGCCGGGGAGCTGTTTTTT.

This chain joins TRBV24-1 and TRBJ1-1, with 10 positions matching TRBD1. Germline values: CDR1 KGHDR, CDR2 SFDVKD. CDR3 length: 16 residues. V was pared by 4 bases and J by 3 bases, with 7 bases of the junction left unmatched. The CDR3 nucleotides are TGTGCCACCAGTGACCCGACAGGGGGCCGTGACACTGAAGCTTTCTTT. Protein product: CATSDPTGGRDTEAFF.

This rearrangement joins TRBV20-1 to TRBJ1-1; tentative D call: TRBD1 (6 bases). The CDR3 is 16 amino acids. The V gene's germline CDR1 is DFQATT and CDR2 SNEGSKA (reference sequence). V lost 3 bases and J 1 base, leaving 18 bases between the germline ends. CDR3 residues: CSASLFWGHENTEAFF. The CDR3, as DNA: TGCAGTGCTAGTCTTTTCTGGGGACATGAGAACACTGAAGCTTTCTTT.